The 5 T cell receptor beta chains reported below all come from one sample, sequenced in a study of blood T cells in healthy people across ages (dated by TCRdb to between 2014 and 2017). Library construction relied on 5' RACE. The data were produced on an Illumina HiSeq 2500. A second PCR of roughly 6 to 12 cycles was run with a J-beta primer mix and a sample-barcoded 5' primer. In TCRdb, the public reads were trimmed at Q25 with fastp and aligned with MiXCR, with productive beta chains retained. A single entry per CDR3 protein holds the most common genes and DNA from its merged rows. The sample table records 600,000 to 800,000 distinct CDR3 sequences; under 65% of these occur just once. The top ten hold about 13% of the sample. The specimen was blood. These TCRs come from a woman aged 80 or over in good health.

In the case of this clonotype: A much larger clone lies one base from this, so it may be a read error. The chain recombines TRBV2 with TRBJ2-1, with D possibly TRBD2 on 7 matching bases. The CDR3 is 15 residues long. Germline V gene lookup returns CDR1 SNHLY and CDR2 FYNNEI. The CDR3 loop reads CVSRYTGGPYNEQFF. CDR3 DNA sequence: TGTGTCAGCAGATACACGGGGGGCCCTTACAATGAGCAGTTCTTC. Full variable domain (outside the CDR3, taken from reference TRBV2 and TRBJ2-1): EPEVTQTPSHQVTQMGQEVILRCVPISNHLYFYWYRQILGQKVEFLVSFYNNEISEKSEIFDDQFSVERPDGSNFTLKIRSTKLEDSAMYFCVSRYTGGPYNEQFFGPGTRLTVL.

The chain uses TRBV24-1 and TRBJ2-7; 12 nucleotides agree with TRBD2. This CDR3 spans 17 amino acids. With V trimmed by 3 bases and J by 7 bases, 12 bases remained unmatched. The V gene's germline CDR1 is KGHDR and CDR2 SFDVKD. The CDR3 nucleotides read TGTGCCACCAGTGATCGGGAGACTAGCGGGAGTTACAATGAGCAGTACTTC. This codes for CATSDRETSGSYNEQYF.

The J gene is TRBJ2-2, the V gene TRBV2, with a weak D call TRBD2 (5 bases). CDR1 SNHLY and CDR2 FYNNEI come from the germline V gene. The CDR3 has 13 residues. The ends were cut back, 8 bases at V and 5 bases at J, with 12 bases in the middle. DNA of the CDR3: TGTGCCAGCTCGAAAGGGAGAACCGGGGAGCTGTTTTTT. Residues: CASSKGRTGELFF.

Note on this clonotype: Possible read error: a much larger clone is one base away. This chain links TRBV28 with TRBJ1-6, with D possibly matching TRBD1 (6 bases). Germline V gene lookup returns CDR1 MDHEN and CDR2 SYDVKM. Trimming left V 11 bases short and J 7 bases short, with 15 bases between. This CDR3 is 13 amino acids long. The DNA for the CDR3 is TGTGCCGGCCAGGTACAGGGCAATTCACCCCTCCACTTT. Protein: CAGQVQGNSPLHF.

The chain has TRBV28 and TRBJ2-7, with D possibly being TRBD1 (6 bases). Germline V gene lookup returns CDR1 MDHEN and CDR2 SYDVKM. The V end lost 2 bases, the J end lost 7 bases, and 15 bases lay between the germline ends. This CDR3 spans 14 amino acids. The CDR3 region is CASSLADRIGEQYF. As DNA, the CDR3 is TGTGCCAGCAGTTTAGCCGACAGGATAGGGGAGCAGTACTTC.